Listed below are T cell receptor beta chains from one sample, sequenced in a study of response to subunit inactivated influenza vaccine. TCRdb processed the RT-PCR reads anew with MiXCR; each CDR3 protein has one entry. The table includes approximately 490,000 distinct CDR3 sequences, approximately 7.2% detected once. The sequenced sample was PBMCs from blood, obtained around 25 months after vaccination. The receptors originated from a man aged 50 to 69 who received an inactivated influenza vaccine. Both conserved end residues are part of each CDR3. The D gene is left open where the match is weak. A clone size is listed for some rows: how often the clone was seen (once, few, many), or a class if it is expanded.

>TRBV28|.|many|TRBJ2-3
TGTGCCACCGCCCCGACAGGATCCACAGATACGCAGTATTTT
CATAPTGSTDTQYF
>TRBV5-6|.|many|TRBJ1-6
TGTGCCAGCAGGACCTATAATTCACCCCTCCACTTT
CASRTYNSPLHF
>TRBV6-1|TRBD2|.|TRBJ2-7
TGTGCCAGCAGCCGAACTACTAGCGGGAGCTTCCACGAGCAGTACTTC
CASSRTTSGSFHEQYF
>TRBV12-3/TRBV12-4|TRBD1|many|TRBJ2-5
TGTGCCAGCAGCCGATCAACAGGGGTTGAGACCCAGTACTTC
CASSRSTGVETQYF
>TRBV7-8|.|many|TRBJ2-3
TGTGCCAGCAGTCACAAACAGGGCTCCAGCACAGATACGCAGTATTTT
CASSHKQGSSTDTQYF
>TRBV15|.|few|TRBJ1-2
TGTGCCACCAGCAGAGATGCGGCAAACTATGGCTACACCTTC
CATSRDAANYGYTF
>TRBV7-9|.|few|TRBJ1-2
TGTGCCAGCAGCTCGCCCTCGGGGGTAGAGAGCTACACCTTC
CASSSPSGVESYTF
>TRBV20-1|.|few|TRBJ1-4
TGCAGTGCTAGTCTGCAGGGGAATGAAAAACTGTTTTTT
CSASLQGNEKLFF
>TRBV7-6|TRBD2|many|TRBJ2-2
TGTGCCAGCAGCTTACTGGGGACTAACGAGAACACCGGGGAGCTGTTTTTT
CASSLLGTNENTGELFF
>TRBV9|TRBD1|.|TRBJ2-7
TGTGCCAGCAGCGTAGGGGACAGGGACTACGAGCAGTACTTC
CASSVGDRDYEQYF
>TRBV7-2|TRBD1|.|TRBJ2-5
TGTGCCAGCAGCTCATACGGACAGGGGGTAGAGACCCAGTACTTC
CASSSYGQGVETQYF
>TRBV12-3/TRBV12-4|.|few|TRBJ2-3
TGTGCCAGCAGTTTAACTCGCCGGGATACGCAGTATTTT
CASSLTRRDTQYF
>TRBV29-1|.|.|TRBJ2-1
TGCAGCGCCCTAGCAGGTACGGAGCAGTTCTTC
CSALAGTEQFF
>TRBV18|.|few|TRBJ1-2
TGTGCCAGCTCACACCCGGGAGGGTATAGAGGCTACACCTTC
CASSHPGGYRGYTF
>TRBV7-3|TRBD1|few|TRBJ2-1
TGTGCCAGCAGCTTAAGGGACAGGGGCGAGTATGAGCAGTTCTTC
CASSLRDRGEYEQFF
>TRBV28|TRBD2|.|TRBJ2-7
TGTGCCAGCAGTTCCTTTACAATGCAGGGGACTAGGCAACTTTACGAGCAGTACTTC
CASSSFTMQGTRQLYEQYF
>TRBV24-1|.|.|TRBJ2-1
TGTGCCACCAGTGATTCCGGGACACTCTCCTACAATGAGCAGTTCTTC
CATSDSGTLSYNEQFF
>TRBV12-3/TRBV12-4|.|.|TRBJ2-1
TGTGCCAGCATGTCAGGGGCCTACAATGAGCAGTTCTTC
CASMSGAYNEQFF
>TRBV29-1|.|many|TRBJ1-2
TGCAGCGTCGATCCGATGACTGCGGGCTACACCTTC
CSVDPMTAGYTF
>TRBV4-1|.|few|TRBJ2-7
TGCGCCAGCAGCCAAGAAAGTAGCCGCTACGAGCAGTACTTC
CASSQESSRYEQYF
>TRBV2|.|.|TRBJ2-7
TGTGCCAGCAGGAGGACGTTCCTAAACTCCCACGAGCAGTACTTC
CASRRTFLNSHEQYF
>TRBV18|.|.|TRBJ2-5
TGTGCCAGCTCACCACCGGGTTCGCGGGAGACCCAGTACTTC
CASSPPGSRETQYF
>TRBV10-3|.|many|TRBJ1-4
TGTGCCATCAGTCGCTCCGGGGGCAATGAAAAACTGTTTTTT
CAISRSGGNEKLFF
>TRBV20-1|.|many|TRBJ2-2
TGCAGTGCTAGAGAGGCAGGGAAGGCCGGGGAGCTGTTTTTT
CSAREAGKAGELFF
>TRBV6-6|.|few|TRBJ1-1
TGTGCCAGCAAAGACCCTGGGGAAGCTTTCTTT
CASKDPGEAFF
>TRBV5-1|.|few|TRBJ1-5
TGCGCCAGCAGCTTGGGACCCTATGGCAATCAGCCCCAGCATTTT
CASSLGPYGNQPQHF
>TRBV6-2/TRBV6-3|.|many|TRBJ2-7
TGTGCCAGCACCCAAGAAGAGGCAGCTTCCTACGAGCAGTACTTC
CASTQEEAASYEQYF
>TRBV19|.|many|TRBJ2-7
TGTGCCAGTAGTAATCGGCGACAGGACTCCTACGAGCAGTACTTC
CASSNRRQDSYEQYF
>TRBV7-9|.|.|TRBJ2-6
TGTGCCAGCAGCTATCTGGACCGAAGCTCTGGGGCCAACGTCCTGACTTTC
CASSYLDRSSGANVLTF
>TRBV7-2|.|few|TRBJ2-2
TGTGCCAGCAGCCTGGACGGCATAAACTGGTGGACCGGGGAGCTGTTTTTT
CASSLDGINWWTGELFF
>TRBV7-2|.|few|TRBJ2-1
TGTGCCAGCAGCTTACTTGGGGGCGCACAAAATGAGCAGTTCTTC
CASSLLGGAQNEQFF
>TRBV20-1|TRBD1|.|TRBJ1-1
TGCAGTGCTAGAGATTTCCAGGGGGGCACTGAAGCTTTCTTT
CSARDFQGGTEAFF
>TRBV4-3|.|many|TRBJ1-3
TGCGCCAGCAGGAGGGGACTGAACTCTGGAAACACCATATATTTT
CASRRGLNSGNTIYF
>TRBV3-1|TRBD2|.|TRBJ2-5
TGTGCCAGCAGGAGAGAAGCTACTAGCGTGGAGACCCAGTACTTC
CASRREATSVETQYF
>TRBV20-1|TRBD2|.|TRBJ2-7
TGCAGTGCTATGGGTCCTAGCGGGAGTCGCGAGCAGTACTTC
CSAMGPSGSREQYF
>TRBV5-1|TRBD1|many|TRBJ2-2
TGCGCCAGCAGGACAGGGAGCCACGGGGAGCTGTTTTTT
CASRTGSHGELFF
>TRBV3-1|.|many|TRBJ1-4
TGTGCCAGCAGCCAAGATCAAAGGAGAAGAGTTGCAACTAATGAAAAACTGTTTTTT
CASSQDQRRRVATNEKLFF
>TRBV20-1|TRBD2|.|TRBJ2-7
TGCAGTGCCAAGATAGCGGGAGGGCCCTACGAGCAGTACTTC
CSAKIAGGPYEQYF
>TRBV30|TRBD1|few|TRBJ2-2
TGTGCCTGGAATAGACAGGGCACCGGGGAGCTGTTTTTT
CAWNRQGTGELFF
>TRBV9|TRBD1|few|TRBJ2-7
TGTGCCAGCAGCAGCCGGGACAGAGGATACGAGCAGTACTTC
CASSSRDRGYEQYF
>TRBV14|.|few|TRBJ2-7
TGTGCCAGCAGCCAAGATATAGGAACCTACGAGCAGTACTTC
CASSQDIGTYEQYF
>TRBV20-1|.|many|TRBJ2-3
TGCAGTGCTAGCCCCCACACAGATACGCAGTATTTT
CSASPHTDTQYF